This T cell receptor beta chain was captured by sequencing in a study of human T cells and chemical hapten exposure. The V gene's germline CDR1 is ENHRY and CDR2 SYGVKD. Trimming left V 3 bases short and J 0 bases short, with 9 bases between. This CDR3 contains 14 residues. Documented time point: pre-sensitization, week 0. Indicated treatment: therapeutic diphenylcyclopropenone sensitization with weekly scalp DPC. TCRdb processed the RACE reads anew with MiXCR; each CDR3 protein has one entry. The sample shows more than 250,000 distinct CDR3 sequences, over 8% of them seen only once. This TCR was recovered from a woman in her forties with alopecia areata. Some clones in this sample may be carry-over from other donors' samples. The rearrangement joins TRBV10-3 to TRBJ2-7; D unresolved. The sample in question was whole blood, obtained in connection with sensitization to the hapten diphenylcyclopropenone (DPC). The CDR3 nucleotides are TGTGCCATCAGTGATTTGGCTAGCTCCTACGAGCAGTACTTC. Residues: CAISDLASSYEQYF.